These T cell receptor beta chains were read from a single sample in a study of blood T cell repertoires in COVID-19. The protocol was immunoSEQ multiplex PCR, while the TCRdb copy is restricted to in-frame clones and leaves out a portion. The sample has roughly 300,000 clones; roughly 90% are singletons. Sequencing used peripheral blood. These receptors came from a man younger than 35 who had recovered from COVID-19. The CDR3 runs from the conserved cysteine through the conserved F or W. The order of the fields is CDR3 DNA, CDR3 protein, CDR3 length, V gene, clone size, J gene, D gene. The D gene is left open where the match is weak. Some rows mark clone size as missing; the rest say once, few, many or name a class of expanded clone.

TGTGCCAGCAGTTTGACAGGGGGGGTTTACGAGCAGTACTTC CASSLTGGVYEQYF 14 TRBV27 NA TRBJ2-7 TRBD1
TGTGCCAGCAGTTTAGGGCACGTCGGCACCGGGGAGCTGTTTTTT CASSLGHVGTGELFF 15 TRBV27 NA TRBJ2-2 NA
TGCGCCAGCAGCCAAGAGGGGCAGGGGTACAATGAGCAGTTCTTC CASSQEGQGYNEQFF 15 TRBV4-3 NA TRBJ2-1 NA
TGTGCCAGCAGTATCAGGGGGATTGTCTCCGGGGAGCTGTTTTTT CASSIRGIVSGELFF 15 TRBV27 NA TRBJ2-2 TRBD1
TGTGCCAGTAGACTAGCGGGAGCGCCAGATACGCAGTATTTT CASRLAGAPDTQYF 14 TRBV19 NA TRBJ2-3 TRBD2
TGTGCCATCAGTGGCCCAGGAGGGCAAGGCTACACCTTC CAISGPGGQGYTF 13 TRBV10-3 many TRBJ1-2 NA
TGCGCCAGCAGCTTAGACCCAGGGGGTCTTAATGAGCAGTTCTTC CASSLDPGGLNEQFF 15 TRBV5-1 NA TRBJ2-1 TRBD1
TGTGCCAGCAGTGATGGGGCTAGTGAGCAGTTCTTC CASSDGASEQFF 12 TRBV6-4 NA TRBJ2-1 NA
TGCGCCAGCAGCTTGGTGGGACAGGGGAACAACGAGCAGTACTTC CASSLVGQGNNEQYF 15 TRBV5-1 NA TRBJ2-7 TRBD1
TGTGCCAGCATAGAAGAGAACACAGATACGCAGTATTTT CASIEENTDTQYF 13 TRBV27 NA TRBJ2-3 NA
TGTGCCAGCAGCCAGAGAGGGGGGGTACCAGATACGCAGTATTTT CASSQRGGVPDTQYF 15 TRBV4-2 few TRBJ2-3 NA
TGTGCCATCTTCCCAGCTGGACAGGGGGGCTATGGCTACACCTTC CAIFPAGQGGYGYTF 15 TRBV2 NA TRBJ1-2 TRBD1
TGTGCCAGCAGTTTTGGCGCGGCTGGGGCCAACGTCCTGACTTTC CASSFGAAGANVLTF 15 TRBV28 NA TRBJ2-6 NA
TGTGCCAGCAGTCCCCTCCTCCTAGCCGAGCAGTACTTC CASSPLLLAEQYF 13 TRBV12-3/TRBV12-4 NA TRBJ2-7 NA
TGTGCCAGCAAGAGGAGGGGAGGACGGCACAATGAGCAGTTCTTC CASKRRGGRHNEQFF 15 TRBV21-1 NA TRBJ2-1 NA
TGCGCCAGCAGCTTTTACGACAGACTGAACACTGAAGCTTTCTTT CASSFYDRLNTEAFF 15 TRBV5-1 NA TRBJ1-1 NA
TGTGCCATCAGTGTGGGCGCAGGGGGTCATGGCTACACCTTC CAISVGAGGHGYTF 14 TRBV10-3 NA TRBJ1-2 TRBD1
TGTGCCAGTAAACTGGACAGGGGTGGCTACACCTTC CASKLDRGGYTF 12 TRBV19 NA TRBJ1-2 TRBD1
TGCGCCAGCAGCCAGGGGGGGACCTACGAGCAGTACTTC CASSQGGTYEQYF 13 TRBV4-3 once TRBJ2-7 TRBD2
TGTGCCAGCAGCGTACATGACCTCGGGGATACGCAGTATTTT CASSVHDLGDTQYF 14 TRBV9 NA TRBJ2-3 NA
TGTGCCAGCAGTGAACAGGGGTTCTACGAGCAGTACTTC CASSEQGFYEQYF 13 TRBV6-1 NA TRBJ2-7 NA
TGTGCCAGTAGTATGACTAGCGGGAGTGGAGAGACCCAGTACTTC CASSMTSGSGETQYF 15 TRBV19 NA TRBJ2-5 TRBD2
TGCGCCAGCAGCCAAGATCACGGGACAGGGGAGGCTAATGAAAAACTGTTTTTT CASSQDHGTGEANEKLFF 18 TRBV4-3 NA TRBJ1-4 TRBD1
TGTGCCACCAGCCCGGGACAGGGCGGCACAGATACGCAGTATTTT CATSPGQGGTDTQYF 15 TRBV24-1 NA TRBJ2-3 TRBD1
TGCGCCAGCAGCCAAAGTCGACAGGGTTCTGAAGCTTTCTTT CASSQSRQGSEAFF 14 TRBV4-1 NA TRBJ1-1 TRBD1
TGTGCCAGCAGCGTAGGGGAATGGGAGTGCGATTTTAGCACAGATACGCAGTATTTT CASSVGEWECDFSTDTQYF 19 TRBV9 NA TRBJ2-3 NA
TGTGCCAGCAGTTACCCGGGTGCAGATACGCAGTATTTT CASSYPGADTQYF 13 TRBV6-6 once TRBJ2-3 NA
TGTGCCAGCTGCCTCTCCTCGACAGGGAACAATTCACCCCTCCACTTT CASCLSSTGNNSPLHF 16 TRBV27 NA TRBJ1-6 TRBD1
TGCAGCGTTGAACCAAGCGGGGGGGACATTCAGTACTTC CSVEPSGGDIQYF 13 TRBV29-1 NA TRBJ2-4 TRBD2
TGTGCCAGCAGGGACAGGGGAAATGAGTCACCCCTCCACTTT CASRDRGNESPLHF 14 TRBV2 NA TRBJ1-6 TRBD1
TGTGCCAGCAGGGCGGCAACTAATGAAAAACTGTTTTTT CASRAATNEKLFF 13 TRBV7-2 NA TRBJ1-4 NA
TGTGCCAGCAAAAGGGGTGTGGACAGCTCCTACGAGCAGTACTTC CASKRGVDSSYEQYF 15 TRBV6-5 NA TRBJ2-7 NA
TGCAGTGCTGACAGCGACGAGCAGTACTTC CSADSDEQYF 10 TRBV20-1 NA TRBJ2-7 NA
TGCGCCAGCAGCCAAATAGCAGACACAGATACGCAGTATTTT CASSQIADTDTQYF 14 TRBV4-1 NA TRBJ2-3 NA
TGTGCCAGCAGTTACTCGCTGCGGGAATCAGATACGCAGTATTTT CASSYSLRESDTQYF 15 TRBV6-6 NA TRBJ2-3 NA
TGCGGGGGGGCGGGAGACGACGAGCAGTACTTC CGGAGDDEQYF 11 TRBV20-1 NA TRBJ2-7 NA
TGTGCCAGCAGCTTAGGTTATCTAGGAGCGGGGGTCACAGATACGCAGTATTTT CASSLGYLGAGVTDTQYF 18 TRBV7-2 once TRBJ2-3 TRBD2